This T cell receptor beta chain is drawn from a study of spatial heterogeneity in lung cancer. Overall study: Strong correlation linked TCR transcript counts in tumor regions to a T cell module score derived from matched bulk RNA-seq. For the average unique TCR and UMI combination, more than 9.5 occurrences appeared in raw reads. Findings of the study overall: Higher tumor mutation counts went along with higher counts of expanded intratumoral alpha and beta TCRs.

Time point indicated: sample taken at primary tumor resection. A total of roughly 72 untreated early-stage non-small cell lung cancer patients served as donors. TCRdb called the 5' RACE reads again in MiXCR, with one record for every CDR3 protein. The sample carries about 13,000 distinct CDR3 sequences, around 3.8% recorded once. This clonotype was seen ten or more times. The antigen remains unidentified. Germline values: CDR1 SGHTA, CDR2 FQGNSA. The ends lost 4 bases at V and 0 bases at J; junction bases unmatched: 6. The length of the CDR3 is 15 residues. The sequence was obtained from a male donor with early-stage non-small cell lung cancer. The input for sequencing was lung tumor tissue, taken at surgery. V is TRBV7-2 and J is TRBJ2-7; TRBD2 agrees at 7 bases. CDR3 protein: CASSYSSGTSYEQYF. CDR3 bases: TGTGCCAGCAGCTACTCCAGCGGGACCTCCTACGAGCAGTACTTC.